These T cell receptor beta chains were read from a single sample in a study of CD8+CD57+ T cells in acquired aplastic anemia. TCRdb reprocessed the reads via MiXCR and lists one record per CDR3 protein. This sample has over 150,000 distinct CDR3 sequences; 45% to 55% occur once, and the top ten carry less than 3%. Sequencing input: sorted CD4+, CD8+, or CD8+CD57+ T cells (not recorded which) from PBMCs. The source of these receptors is a human donor with aplastic anemia. Each CDR3 is given with its conserved first and last residue.

V gene: TRBV15
J gene: TRBJ2-7
CDR3 length: 15
CDR3 protein: CATSIGRAVSYEQYF

V gene: TRBV12-3/TRBV12-4
J gene: TRBJ2-5
CDR3 length: 15
CDR3 protein: CASSPPGGGRGTQYF

V gene: TRBV4-2
J gene: TRBJ2-1
CDR3 length: 16
CDR3 protein: CASSAFRQGRLNEQFF

V gene: TRBV19
J gene: TRBJ1-2
CDR3 length: 14
CDR3 protein: CASSMGGISYGYTF

V gene: TRBV24-1
J gene: TRBJ2-7
CDR3 length: 13
CDR3 protein: CATSEPGTALQYF

V gene: TRBV2
J gene: TRBJ1-5
CDR3 length: 14
CDR3 protein: CASQRTGLDQPQHF

V gene: TRBV15
J gene: TRBJ2-3
CDR3 length: 15
CDR3 protein: CATSSSRAGTDTQYF

V gene: TRBV12-1
J gene: TRBJ2-5
CDR3 length: 16
CDR3 protein: CASSSPQVLVQETQYF

V gene: TRBV27
J gene: TRBJ1-1
CDR3 length: 14
CDR3 protein: CASRGRKGNTEAFF

V gene: TRBV2
J gene: TRBJ1-1
CDR3 length: 11
CDR3 protein: CASSGTLEAFF

V gene: TRBV6-1
J gene: TRBJ2-4
CDR3 length: 15
CDR3 protein: CASSLRTGGFDIQYF